This T cell receptor (beta chain) was sequenced in a study of technical replicates of blood from a few donors. CDR3 length equals 13 residues. V trimming: 5 bases; J trimming: 7 bases; junction bases outside the gene matches: 2. Germline-derived CDR1 and CDR2 are GTSNPN and SVGIG (reference sequence). Libraries were prepared by immunoSEQ multiplex PCR; TCRdb keeps only in-frame clonotypes and omits some of them. The top ten hold 0.42% of the sample, which has 70,000 to 85,000 clones, 80% to 95% seen once. The sequencing input was T cells isolated from PBMCs. This clonotype was sampled from a human donor in good health. The V gene is TRBV30, the J gene TRBJ2-1, with 13 bases that match TRBD2. This chain's CDR3 is CAWGTSGTNEQFF. CDR3 coding DNA: TGTGCCTGGGGGACTAGCGGGACAAATGAGCAGTTCTTC.